These 7 T cell receptor beta chains share one sample of origin, sequenced in a study of human T cells and chemical hapten exposure. MiXCR, applied by TCRdb to the 5' RACE reads, yields one record per CDR3 protein. The sample lists 110,000 or so distinct CDR3 sequences, 15% to 20% occurring once. It was unfractionated whole blood from which total RNA was extracted. All receptors come from a human donor in good health.

This clonotype was detected only a few times. This sequence joins TRBV7-6 and TRBJ1-4; a weak D match, TRBD1 (6 bases). The germline gives CDR1 SGHVS, CDR2 FNYEAQ. The CDR3 runs 16 residues. The V end was cut by 1 base, the J end by 4 bases, with 13 bases between. For the CDR3, the DNA is TGTGCCAGCAGCTTAGGGGGGCAGGGGCGTAATGAAAAACTGTTTTTT. Its protein product is CASSLGGQGRNEKLFF.

The J gene is TRBJ2-7, the V gene TRBV28, with D perhaps TRBD2 (5 bases). The CDR3 is 14 residues long. Trimming removed 7 bases from V and 0 bases from J, with 13 bases in between. Germline CDR1 MDHEN, CDR2 SYDVKM. CDR3 nucleotide sequence: TGTGCCAGCAACCCAGCGGCGCTCTCCTACGAGCAGTACTTC. It codes for CASNPAALSYEQYF. Filled out from reference TRBV28 and TRBJ2-7, the complete variable domain reads DVKVTQSSRYLVKRTGEKVFLECVQDMDHENMFWYRQDPGLGLRLIYFSYDVKMKEKGDIPEGYSVSREKKERFSLILESASTNQTSMYLCASNPAALSYEQYFGPGTRLTVT.

This clonotype was seen a few times. The chain is built from TRBV28 and TRBJ2-7; D unresolved. In germline, CDR1 is MDHEN, CDR2 SYDVKM. Between the trimmed V and J ends, which lost 7 bases and 5 bases, there was a span of 15 bases. The CDR3 is 13 amino acids. The CDR3 DNA reads as TGTGCCAGCAAGTGGTCGGGTGGCAACGAGCAGTACTTC. Amino acids: CASKWSGGNEQYF.

J is TRBJ1-2 and V is TRBV28; D is ambiguous. From germline, CDR1 is MDHEN and CDR2 SYDVKM. The CDR3 consists of 10 residues. V shed 9 bases and J shed 2 bases, with 4 bases lying between them. CDR3 sequence (DNA): TGTGCCAGTTGGAACTATGGCTACACCTTC. Protein: CASWNYGYTF.

This clonotype was picked up a small number of times. The chain carries TRBV11-2 and TRBJ1-2; no clear D gene. V lost 0 bases to trimming and J lost 4 bases, with 9 bases between them. The CDR3 covers 14 residues. Germline assignment: CDR1 SGHAT and CDR2 FQNNGV. The CDR3 spells CASSLEEGPYGYTF. The CDR3 DNA is TGTGCCAGCAGCTTAGAAGAGGGCCCCTATGGCTACACCTTC.

A few counts support this clonotype. V and J are TRBV7-9 and TRBJ1-6; 8 positions match TRBD1. The ends lost 2 bases at V and 9 bases at J; junction bases unmatched: 3. The CDR3 is 14 residues long. Germline V gives CDR1 SEHNR, CDR2 FQNEAQ (reference sequence). The CDR3 DNA reads as TGTGCCAGCAGCTTATCAGGGGGCGGTTCACCCCTCCACTTT. It is translated as CASSLSGGGSPLHF.

This sequence joins TRBV28 and TRBJ1-5; D is uncertain. Germline CDR1 and CDR2: MDHEN and SYDVKM. This CDR3 region has 11 residues. V was pared by 6 bases and J by 9 bases, with 9 bases between. For the CDR3, the DNA is TGTGCCAGCAGGGCGGGAGGGCCCCAGCATTTT. Translation gives CASRAGGPQHF.